A single sample gave rise to the 3 T cell receptor beta chains below, sequenced in a study of blood T cell repertoires in COVID-19. Profiling relied on immunoSEQ multiplex PCR, and the TCRdb table lists in-frame clones only, not all of them. Among about 150,000 clones listed, roughly 85% were seen once. Sequencing was carried out using peripheral blood. The receptor set was obtained from a human donor in a cohort sampled during active COVID-19.

V usage is TRBV29-1 and J usage is TRBJ1-1, with 7 bases that match TRBD1. The CDR3 has 15 residues. CDR1 and CDR2 from the germline V gene are SQVTM and ANQGSEA. With V trimmed by 6 bases and J by 0 bases, 10 bases remained unmatched. The CDR3 protein is CSVVGTDGMNTEAFF. The CDR3 DNA sequence: TGCAGCGTCGTGGGGACAGATGGGATGAACACTGAAGCTTTCTTT.

This clone was detected only once. A read error may account for a junction end that differs from germline. The CDR3 DNA reads as TGTGCCAGCAGATTATCGGGACAGGGGCGGAACACTGAAGCTTTCTTT. This encodes CASRLSGQGRNTEAFF. The gene calls are TRBV27 and TRBJ1-1; 10 nucleotides align to TRBD1. The CDR3 runs to 16 residues. In germline, CDR1 is MNHEY, CDR2 SMNVEV (reference sequence).

The gene calls are TRBV19 and TRBJ2-7, with TRBD1 matching 7 bases. This CDR3 has 14 residues. The germline gives CDR1 LNHDA, CDR2 SQIVND (reference sequence). Trimming took 3 bases from V and 0 from J; bases not matched to a gene: 2. The CDR3 coding sequence is TGTGCCAGTAGTATTACAGGGGCCTCCTACGAGCAGTACTTC. It is translated as CASSITGASYEQYF. The full variable domain, rest sourced from reference TRBV19 and TRBJ2-7, is DGGITQSPKYLFRKEGQNVTLSCEQNLNHDAMYWYRQDPGQGLRLIYYSQIVNDFQKGDIAEGYSVSREKKESFPLTVTSAQKNPTAFYLCASSITGASYEQYFGPGTRLTVT.